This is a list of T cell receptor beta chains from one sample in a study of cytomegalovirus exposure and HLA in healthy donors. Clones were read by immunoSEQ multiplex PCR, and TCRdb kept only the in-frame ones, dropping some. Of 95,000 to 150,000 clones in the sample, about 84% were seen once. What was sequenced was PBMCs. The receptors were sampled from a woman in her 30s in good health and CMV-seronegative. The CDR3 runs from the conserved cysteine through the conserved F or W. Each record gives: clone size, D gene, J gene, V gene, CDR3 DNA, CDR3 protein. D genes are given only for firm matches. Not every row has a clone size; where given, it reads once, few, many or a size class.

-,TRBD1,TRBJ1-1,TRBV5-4,TGTGCCAGCAGCGACAGGGCCGCGGGTAACACTGAAGCTTTCTTT,CASSDRAAGNTEAFF
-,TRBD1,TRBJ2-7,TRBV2,TGTGCCAGCAGTGTACAGGGGCCCGGGCAGTACTTC,CASSVQGPGQYF
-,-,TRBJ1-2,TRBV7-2,TGTGCCAGCGGCTCCCTAGATGCGGTCTTAGGTGGCTACACCTTC,CASGSLDAVLGGYTF
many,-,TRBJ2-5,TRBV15,TGTGCCACCAGCAGCTCCTCTAGGGGGTTAGGGGAGACCCAGTACTTC,CATSSSSRGLGETQYF
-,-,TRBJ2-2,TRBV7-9,TGTGCCAGCAGCATTTCCAGGGACACCGGGGAGCTGTTTTTT,CASSISRDTGELFF
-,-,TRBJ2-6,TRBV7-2,TGTGCCAGCAGCCAACTAGGTAACTCTGGGGCCAACGTCCTGACTTTC,CASSQLGNSGANVLTF
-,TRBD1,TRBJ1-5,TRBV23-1,TGCGCCAGCAGTCTATCCGGACAGGAACGCAATCAGCCCCAGCATTTT,CASSLSGQERNQPQHF
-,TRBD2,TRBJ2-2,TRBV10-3,TGTGCCATCAGTGAGTCTACTAGCGGGGGTTTAGGAACCGGGGAGCTGTTTTTT,CAISESTSGGLGTGELFF
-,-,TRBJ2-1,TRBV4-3,TGCGCCAGCAGCCAAGATGCTAGACAGAGTTTCAATGAGCAGTTCTTC,CASSQDARQSFNEQFF
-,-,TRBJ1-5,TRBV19,TGTGCCAGTAGTACGGACAGATCGAATTTCAATCAGCCCCAGCATTTT,CASSTDRSNFNQPQHF
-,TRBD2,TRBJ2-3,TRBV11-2,TGTGCCAGCAGCTTAGAACCGGGGGGGGCAGATACGCAGTATTTT,CASSLEPGGADTQYF
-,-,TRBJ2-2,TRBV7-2,TGTGCCAGCAGAAACGTCCCCGGCGGGGAGCTGTTTTTT,CASRNVPGGELFF
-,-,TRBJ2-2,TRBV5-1,TGCGCCAGCAGCTTGAGGTTGCGGGGGAACACCGGGGAGCTGTTTTTT,CASSLRLRGNTGELFF
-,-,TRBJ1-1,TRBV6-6,TGTGCCAGCAGCCCCCTGGTTCGAGCTGAAGCTTTCTTT,CASSPLVRAEAFF
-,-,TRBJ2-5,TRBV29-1,TGCAGCGTTGAAGATTTAGGCGGTTTTCTCCGGGAGACCCAGTACTTC,CSVEDLGGFLRETQYF
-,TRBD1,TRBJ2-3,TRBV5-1,TGCGCCAGCAGCTCGCGGACAGGGACTAGCACAGATACGCAGTATTTT,CASSSRTGTSTDTQYF
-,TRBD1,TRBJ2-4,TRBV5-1,TGCGCCAGCAGCCTGACAGGGGTAGGGGGTGGGAACATTCAGTACTTC,CASSLTGVGGGNIQYF
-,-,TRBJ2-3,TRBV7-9,TGTGCCAGCAGCTTAGACAGGGCAGATACGCAGTATTTT,CASSLDRADTQYF
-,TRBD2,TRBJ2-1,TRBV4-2,TGTGCCAGCAGCCCCACGGGAGGCTACAATGAGCAGTTCTTC,CASSPTGGYNEQFF
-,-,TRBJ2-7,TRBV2,TGTGCCAGCAGTGAGAAGCGGACCTCCTACGAGCAGTACTTC,CASSEKRTSYEQYF
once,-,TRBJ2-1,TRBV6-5,TGTGCCAGCAGTTACCCGGCCGCGCGGAGCAATGAGCAGTTCTTC,CASSYPAARSNEQFF
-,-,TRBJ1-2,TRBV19,TGTGCCGCCGGCCCGACAACCAACTATGGCTACACCTTC,CAAGPTTNYGYTF
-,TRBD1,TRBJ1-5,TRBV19,TGTGCCAGTAGTACGACAGGGGCTTTCAATCAGCCCCAGCATTTT,CASSTTGAFNQPQHF
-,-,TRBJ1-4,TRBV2,TGTGCCAGCAGCGGGGGGAGTCTTCTTGCAACTAATGAAAAACTGTTTTTT,CASSGGSLLATNEKLFF
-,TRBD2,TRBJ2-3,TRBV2,TGTGCCAGCAGGGGAAGCGGGGGGGCCCGGGATACGCAGTATTTT,CASRGSGGARDTQYF
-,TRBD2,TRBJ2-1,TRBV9,TGTGCCAGCAGCGTAGGCGGGGGGTCGTTTGAGCAGTTCTTC,CASSVGGGSFEQFF
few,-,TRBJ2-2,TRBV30,TGTGCCTGGAGTGTACGGTTAGAGCGAGAGCTGTTTTTT,CAWSVRLERELFF
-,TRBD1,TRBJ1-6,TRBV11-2,TGTGCCAGCAACTACAGGGGTTCACCCCTCCACTTT,CASNYRGSPLHF
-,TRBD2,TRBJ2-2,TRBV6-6,TGTGCCAGCCCCAGGCGGGGGGGCGAAACCGGGGAGCTGTTTTTT,CASPRRGGETGELFF
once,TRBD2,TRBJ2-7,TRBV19,TGTGCCAGTAGTGCCCGGACTAGCGGGATCTACGAGCAGTACTTC,CASSARTSGIYEQYF
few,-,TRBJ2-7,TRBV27,TGTGCCAGCAGGAGGAAGGGACTCAACGAGCAGTACTTC,CASRRKGLNEQYF
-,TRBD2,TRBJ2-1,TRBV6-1,TGTGCCAGCAGTGAACCGGGGGGGCCCTACAATGAGCAGTTCTTC,CASSEPGGPYNEQFF
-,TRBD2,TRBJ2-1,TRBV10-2,TGCGCCAGCAGGACTAGCGGGGGGGGCAATGAGCAGTTCTTC,CASRTSGGGNEQFF
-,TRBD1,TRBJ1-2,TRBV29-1,TGCAGCGTTGAATCGGGACAGGGTACGACCAACTATGGCTACACCTTC,CSVESGQGTTNYGYTF
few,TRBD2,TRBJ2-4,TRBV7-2,TGTGCCAGCAGCCGGCGACTAGCGGGGAAAAACATTCAGTACTTC,CASSRRLAGKNIQYF
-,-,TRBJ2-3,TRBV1,TGCACCAGCAGCCAAGGGGGGGGCCATCGCACAGATACGCAGTATTTT,CTSSQGGGHRTDTQYF
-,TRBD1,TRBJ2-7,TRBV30,TGTGCCTGGAGTGTGGGACAGGGGTACGAGCAGTACTTC,CAWSVGQGYEQYF
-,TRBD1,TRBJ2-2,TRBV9,TGTGCCAGCCAAGGGACAGGGGGATTCGGGGAGCTGTTTTTT,CASQGTGGFGELFF
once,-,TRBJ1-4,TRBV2,TGTGCCAGTATCCCGGAGGTGAATGAAAAACTGTTTTTT,CASIPEVNEKLFF
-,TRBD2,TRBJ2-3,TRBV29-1,TGCAGCGTTGAAAAAGTAGCGGGGTCAAATACGCAGTATTTT,CSVEKVAGSNTQYF
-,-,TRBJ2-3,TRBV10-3,TGTGCCATCAGTAAGACAGACACAGATACGCAGTATTTT,CAISKTDTDTQYF
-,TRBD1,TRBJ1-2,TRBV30,TGTGCCTGGAGTCCTACAGGGGCGTACGGCTACACCTTC,CAWSPTGAYGYTF
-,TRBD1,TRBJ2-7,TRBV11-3,TGTGCCAGCAGTTCGGGACAGGGGCCCTACGAGCAGTACTTC,CASSSGQGPYEQYF
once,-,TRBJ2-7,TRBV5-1,TGCGCCAGCAGCCCCAGGACAGCTAGAGTACACGAGCAGTACTTC,CASSPRTARVHEQYF
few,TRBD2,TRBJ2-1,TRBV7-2,TGTGCCAGCAGCTTACCCCTATCTAGCGGGGGCGGGAATGAGCAGTTCTTC,CASSLPLSSGGGNEQFF
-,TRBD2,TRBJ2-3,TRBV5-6,TGTGCCAGCAGCTTGAGAACTAGCGGGGGAACAACGCAGTATTTT,CASSLRTSGGTTQYF
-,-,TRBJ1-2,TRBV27,TGTGCCAGCAGCCCTTGGGGCGGGGGCGCCGTCTATGGCTACACCTTC,CASSPWGGGAVYGYTF
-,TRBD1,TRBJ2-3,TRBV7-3,TGTGCCACCGGACAGGGACCCACAGATACGCAGTATTTT,CATGQGPTDTQYF
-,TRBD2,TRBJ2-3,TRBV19,TGTGCCACCCAAACGGGACTAGCGGGGGGCGCAGATACGCAGTATTTT,CATQTGLAGGADTQYF
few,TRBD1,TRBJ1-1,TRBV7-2,TGTGCCAGCACCTTTGCAGGGGGCAGGACTGAAGCTTTCTTT,CASTFAGGRTEAFF
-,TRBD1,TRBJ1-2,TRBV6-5,TGTGCCAGTTCTACGACAGGGGGGATCTTTGGTGGCTACACCTTC,CASSTTGGIFGGYTF
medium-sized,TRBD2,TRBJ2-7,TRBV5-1,TGCGCCAGCAGCTGGGGACTAGCGGGGGGGATCTACGAGCAGTACTTC,CASSWGLAGGIYEQYF